This T cell receptor beta chain derives from a study of blood T cell repertoires in COVID-19. The wider study: T cells, B-cell-depleted T cells, or PBMCs supplied cDNA or gDNA.

In the source study's methods: Nucleated cell number was recorded as an estimate derived from reference gene primer amplification. TCRdb's table, derived via immunoSEQ multiplex PCR, lists solely in-frame clones and lacks some. V and J calls and clone size are those listed in that table; D and trimming were worked out from the DNA. The profile shows more than 150,000 clones, around 90% of them singletons. Trimming took 3 bases from V and 5 from J; bases not matched to a gene: 3. The CDR3 loop spans 14 amino acids. CDR1 and CDR2 from the germline V gene are KGHSH and LQKENI. Specimen: peripheral blood. The V call is TRBV18, the J call TRBJ1-5, with 8 nucleotides matching TRBD1. The source of this sequence is a man aged 50-59 years with acute or convalescent COVID-19. The CDR3 region has the DNA TGTGCCAGCTCACCGCAGGGGGCCGATCAGCCCCAGCATTTT. Protein: CASSPQGADQPQHF.